This TCR beta chain was sequenced in a study of CD8 T cells in ankylosing spondylitis. Regarding the study as a whole: About 8 highly homologous variants made up a TCR beta motif that seemed to typify ankylosing spondylitis blood. Those disease-linked clones were CD8+; they were also relatively rare in peripheral blood.

Comments on this clonotype: Antigen specificity is unknown.

This CDR3 spans 13 amino acids. Germline V lookup: CDR1 SGHAT, CDR2 FQDESV (reference sequence). V was pared by 0 bases and J by 3 bases, with 6 bases between. Library preparation for TCR beta used quantitative 5'-RACE with molecular barcodes. TCRdb called the 5' RACE reads again in MiXCR, with one record for every CDR3 protein. The table has 100,000 or so distinct CDR3 sequences, just under 9% seen once. The chain recombines TRBV11-1 with TRBJ2-7; D is uncertain. This clonotype was sampled from a male donor with ankylosing spondylitis. The sequenced material came from blood, either unsorted or a sorted T cell fraction (not recorded which). CDR3 coding DNA: TGTGCCAGCAGCTTAGCGAGGAGCTACGAGCAGTACTTC. Its protein is CASSLARSYEQYF. The full variable domain, completed using reference TRBV11-1 and TRBJ2-7, is EAEVAQSPRYKITEKSQAVAFWCDPISGHATLYWYRQILGQGPELLVQFQDESVVDDSQLPKDRFSAERLKGVDSTLKIQPAELGDSAMYLCASSLARSYEQYFGPGTRLTVT.